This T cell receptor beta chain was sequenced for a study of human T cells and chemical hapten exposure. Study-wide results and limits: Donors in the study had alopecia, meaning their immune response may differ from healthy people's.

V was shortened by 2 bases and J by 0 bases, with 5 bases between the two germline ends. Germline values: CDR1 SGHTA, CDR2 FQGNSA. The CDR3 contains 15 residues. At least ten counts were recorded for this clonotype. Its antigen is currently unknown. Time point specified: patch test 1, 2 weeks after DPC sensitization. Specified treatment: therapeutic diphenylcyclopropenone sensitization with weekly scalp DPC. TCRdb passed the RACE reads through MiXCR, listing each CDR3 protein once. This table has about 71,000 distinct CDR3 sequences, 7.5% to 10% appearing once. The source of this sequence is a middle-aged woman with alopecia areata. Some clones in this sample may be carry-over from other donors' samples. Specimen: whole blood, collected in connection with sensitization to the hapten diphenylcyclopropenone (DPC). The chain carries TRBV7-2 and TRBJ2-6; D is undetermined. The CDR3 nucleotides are TGTGCCAGCAGCTTACAGGCCTCTGGGGCCAACGTCCTGACTTTC. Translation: CASSLQASGANVLTF.